A selection of T cell receptor beta chains follows, all from one sample in a study of OX40 agonist ivuxolimab in advanced cancers. Profiled with immunoSEQ multiplex PCR; TCRdb holds only in-frame clones, not every one. Of about 83,000 clones listed, about 90% were seen once; the top ten hold approximately 0.43%. The specimen comprised CD4+ or CD8+ T cells sorted from blood, sampled in a trial of the OX40 agonist ivuxolimab. These receptors originate from an adult with an advanced solid tumor such as melanoma, head and neck, liver or kidney cancer. Both conserved end residues are part of each CDR3. Each record gives: clone size, J gene, V gene, D gene, CDR3 protein, CDR3 DNA. The D gene is left open where the match is weak. Expanded clones are given a class, and other clones once, few, many or no size at all.

abundance: NA; j_gene: TRBJ1-5; v_gene: TRBV28; d_gene: TRBD1; CDR3aa: CASSLADRVGQPQHF; CDR3nt: TGTGCCAGCAGTTTGGCCGACAGGGTGGGACAGCCCCAGCATTTT
abundance: NA; j_gene: TRBJ1-1; v_gene: TRBV18; d_gene: NA; CDR3aa: CASSPPSGNTEAFF; CDR3nt: TGTGCCAGCTCACCACCGTCGGGGAACACTGAAGCTTTCTTT
abundance: NA; j_gene: TRBJ2-3; v_gene: TRBV28; d_gene: TRBD1; CDR3aa: CASSSGQGTDTQYF; CDR3nt: TGTGCCAGCAGCTCGGGACAGGGGACAGATACGCAGTATTTT
abundance: NA; j_gene: TRBJ2-5; v_gene: TRBV10-2; d_gene: TRBD2; CDR3aa: CASRTSGWETQYF; CDR3nt: TGCGCCAGCAGGACTAGCGGGTGGGAGACCCAGTACTTC
abundance: NA; j_gene: TRBJ2-1; v_gene: TRBV7-8; d_gene: NA; CDR3aa: CASSLKIEQFF; CDR3nt: TGTGCCAGCAGCTTAAAAATTGAGCAGTTCTTC
abundance: NA; j_gene: TRBJ1-2; v_gene: TRBV28; d_gene: TRBD1; CDR3aa: CASSLRRTGNYGYTF; CDR3nt: TGTGCCAGCAGTTTAAGGCGGACAGGCAACTATGGCTACACCTTC
abundance: NA; j_gene: TRBJ1-1; v_gene: TRBV6-5; d_gene: NA; CDR3aa: CASNPEGISVREAFF; CDR3nt: TGTGCCAGCAATCCCGAGGGGATCTCTGTTAGGGAAGCTTTCTTT
abundance: NA; j_gene: TRBJ2-3; v_gene: TRBV7-3; d_gene: TRBD2; CDR3aa: CASSEAGGSAGTQYF; CDR3nt: TGTGCCAGCAGTGAAGCGGGGGGGTCTGCGGGTACGCAGTATTTT
abundance: NA; j_gene: TRBJ1-1; v_gene: TRBV5-4; d_gene: NA; CDR3aa: CASSLEPGKGTEAFF; CDR3nt: TGTGCCAGCAGCTTGGAGCCAGGCAAGGGCACTGAAGCTTTCTTT
abundance: few; j_gene: TRBJ1-1; v_gene: TRBV7-9; d_gene: NA; CDR3aa: CASSLAGWNTEAFF; CDR3nt: TGTGCCAGCAGCTTAGCAGGATGGAACACTGAAGCTTTCTTT
abundance: NA; j_gene: TRBJ2-5; v_gene: TRBV18; d_gene: TRBD1; CDR3aa: CASSPFSGQEGTQYF; CDR3nt: TGTGCCAGCTCACCATTCTCTGGACAGGAAGGGACCCAGTACTTC
abundance: NA; j_gene: TRBJ2-3; v_gene: TRBV6-1; d_gene: NA; CDR3aa: CASSIGREDTQYF; CDR3nt: TGTGCCAGCAGTATCGGCAGGGAAGATACGCAGTATTTT
abundance: NA; j_gene: TRBJ1-1; v_gene: TRBV30; d_gene: TRBD1; CDR3aa: CAWSKDRTGGFF; CDR3nt: TGTGCCTGGAGTAAGGACAGGACAGGGGGATTTTTT
abundance: NA; j_gene: TRBJ2-1; v_gene: TRBV7-3; d_gene: NA; CDR3aa: CASSPSAINEQFF; CDR3nt: TGTGCCAGCAGCCCAAGTGCGATCAATGAGCAGTTCTTC
abundance: NA; j_gene: TRBJ1-2; v_gene: TRBV18; d_gene: NA; CDR3aa: CASSGRQSPDGYTF; CDR3nt: TGTGCCAGCTCAGGACGACAGTCCCCGGATGGCTACACCTTC
abundance: NA; j_gene: TRBJ2-7; v_gene: TRBV28; d_gene: NA; CDR3aa: CASSFDGLYEQYF; CDR3nt: TGTGCCAGCAGTTTTGACGGGCTCTACGAGCAGTACTTC
abundance: NA; j_gene: TRBJ2-7; v_gene: TRBV5-4; d_gene: TRBD1; CDR3aa: CASSRDSVGLYEQYF; CDR3nt: TGTGCCAGCAGTCGGGACAGTGTGGGGCTCTACGAGCAGTACTTC
abundance: NA; j_gene: TRBJ2-3; v_gene: TRBV7-8; d_gene: TRBD2; CDR3aa: CASSLEVWLAGLPTSTDTQYF; CDR3nt: TGTGCCAGCAGCTTAGAGGTTTGGCTAGCGGGTTTGCCAACTAGCACAGATACGCAGTATTTT
abundance: NA; j_gene: TRBJ2-7; v_gene: TRBV6-5; d_gene: NA; CDR3aa: CASSPGQSPFYEQYF; CDR3nt: TGTGCCAGCAGTCCCGGACAGAGCCCATTCTACGAGCAGTACTTC
abundance: NA; j_gene: TRBJ1-2; v_gene: TRBV28; d_gene: NA; CDR3aa: CASSQAGTLFNYGYTF; CDR3nt: TGTGCCAGCAGTCAGGCCGGGACTCTCTTTAACTATGGCTACACCTTC
abundance: NA; j_gene: TRBJ1-5; v_gene: TRBV5-3; d_gene: NA; CDR3aa: CARSIQGYSNQPQHF; CDR3nt: TGTGCCAGAAGCATACAGGGTTATAGCAATCAGCCCCAGCATTTT
abundance: few; j_gene: TRBJ1-5; v_gene: TRBV10-3; d_gene: NA; CDR3aa: CAISDDEGNQPQHF; CDR3nt: TGTGCCATCAGTGATGACGAAGGGAATCAGCCCCAGCATTTT
abundance: NA; j_gene: TRBJ2-7; v_gene: TRBV7-9; d_gene: NA; CDR3aa: CASSLTLGEQYF; CDR3nt: TGTGCCAGCAGCCTGACCCTGGGCGAGCAGTACTTC
abundance: NA; j_gene: TRBJ2-5; v_gene: TRBV2; d_gene: NA; CDR3aa: CASSRQGQSGETQYF; CDR3nt: TGTGCCAGCTCGAGGCAAGGGCAGTCGGGGGAGACCCAGTACTTC
abundance: NA; j_gene: TRBJ2-3; v_gene: TRBV4-3; d_gene: TRBD2; CDR3aa: CASSRTSGGAITDTQYF; CDR3nt: TGCGCCAGCAGCCGGACTAGCGGGGGGGCCATCACAGATACGCAGTATTTT
abundance: NA; j_gene: TRBJ1-1; v_gene: TRBV27; d_gene: NA; CDR3aa: CASSLGGGEAFF; CDR3nt: TGTGCCAGCAGTTTAGGGGGGGGAGAAGCTTTCTTT
abundance: NA; j_gene: TRBJ2-7; v_gene: TRBV25-1; d_gene: NA; CDR3aa: CASSEPGSSYEQYF; CDR3nt: TGTGCCAGCAGTGAACCGGGGTCCTCGTACGAGCAGTACTTC
abundance: NA; j_gene: TRBJ2-7; v_gene: TRBV9; d_gene: TRBD2; CDR3aa: CASSVATSGSYEQYF; CDR3nt: TGTGCCAGCAGCGTTGCGACTAGCGGATCCTACGAGCAGTACTTC
abundance: NA; j_gene: TRBJ1-1; v_gene: TRBV7-9; d_gene: NA; CDR3aa: CASSLFYSGAEAFF; CDR3nt: TGTGCCAGCAGCTTATTTTATTCTGGGGCTGAAGCTTTCTTT
abundance: NA; j_gene: TRBJ2-3; v_gene: TRBV10-1; d_gene: NA; CDR3aa: CASGAYRADTQYF; CDR3nt: TGCGCCAGCGGCGCCTACAGGGCAGATACGCAGTATTTT
abundance: NA; j_gene: TRBJ2-7; v_gene: TRBV21-1; d_gene: NA; CDR3aa: CASSKGPGRTPYEQYF; CDR3nt: TGTGCCAGCAGCAAAGGTCCGGGACGGACACCCTACGAGCAGTACTTC
abundance: few; j_gene: TRBJ1-2; v_gene: TRBV7-2; d_gene: TRBD1; CDR3aa: CASSIDRARGYTF; CDR3nt: TGTGCCAGCAGCATCGACAGGGCGAGAGGCTACACCTTC
abundance: NA; j_gene: TRBJ1-1; v_gene: TRBV11-3; d_gene: TRBD1; CDR3aa: CASSQGAYTEAFF; CDR3nt: TGTGCCAGCAGCCAGGGGGCGTATACTGAAGCTTTCTTT
abundance: NA; j_gene: TRBJ1-3; v_gene: TRBV6-6; d_gene: NA; CDR3aa: CASRYPGDGNTIYF; CDR3nt: TGTGCCAGCAGATACCCAGGGGACGGAAACACCATATATTTT
abundance: NA; j_gene: TRBJ1-1; v_gene: TRBV10-3; d_gene: NA; CDR3aa: CAISSVAENEAFF; CDR3nt: TGTGCCATCAGCTCGGTTGCGGAGAATGAAGCTTTCTTT
abundance: NA; j_gene: TRBJ2-1; v_gene: TRBV7-2; d_gene: TRBD1; CDR3aa: CASSLVGSGQHNEQFF; CDR3nt: TGTGCCAGCAGCTTAGTAGGATCGGGACAGCACAATGAGCAGTTCTTC
abundance: NA; j_gene: TRBJ2-7; v_gene: TRBV6-5; d_gene: TRBD2; CDR3aa: CASSYGLAGGYEQYF; CDR3nt: TGTGCCAGCAGTTACGGGCTAGCGGGAGGGTACGAGCAGTACTTC
abundance: NA; j_gene: TRBJ1-1; v_gene: TRBV5-1; d_gene: NA; CDR3aa: CASSLGPLSEAFF; CDR3nt: TGCGCCAGCAGCTTGGGGCCCCTCTCTGAAGCTTTCTTT
abundance: NA; j_gene: TRBJ1-3; v_gene: TRBV7-9; d_gene: TRBD1; CDR3aa: CASSLIGQGFRASGNTIYF; CDR3nt: TGTGCCAGCAGCTTGATTGGACAGGGGTTTCGGGCTTCTGGAAACACCATATATTTT
abundance: once; j_gene: TRBJ2-5; v_gene: TRBV7-9; d_gene: NA; CDR3aa: CASSLFPGQQETQYF; CDR3nt: TGTGCCAGCAGCTTATTCCCTGGACAGCAAGAGACCCAGTACTTC
abundance: NA; j_gene: TRBJ1-1; v_gene: TRBV29-1; d_gene: NA; CDR3aa: CSAGPGQRTFF; CDR3nt: TGCAGCGCTGGGCCCGGACAGAGAACTTTCTTT
abundance: NA; j_gene: TRBJ1-2; v_gene: TRBV5-4; d_gene: TRBD1; CDR3aa: CASSSPGTGTGGYTF; CDR3nt: TGTGCCAGCAGCTCTCCCGGGACAGGGACCGGTGGCTACACCTTC
abundance: NA; j_gene: TRBJ2-7; v_gene: TRBV6-5; d_gene: NA; CDR3aa: CASSGYYEQYF; CDR3nt: TGTGCCAGCAGTGGTTACTACGAGCAGTACTTC
abundance: once; j_gene: TRBJ1-2; v_gene: TRBV7-9; d_gene: NA; CDR3aa: CASSLRQDGGYTF; CDR3nt: TGTGCCAGCAGCTTAAGGCAAGACGGGGGCTACACCTTC
abundance: NA; j_gene: TRBJ1-2; v_gene: TRBV18; d_gene: NA; CDR3aa: CASSPQGTGGYTF; CDR3nt: TGTGCCAGCTCACCACAGGGAACTGGCGGCTACACCTTC
abundance: NA; j_gene: TRBJ2-7; v_gene: TRBV28; d_gene: NA; CDR3aa: CASSFYQGEQYF; CDR3nt: TGTGCCAGCAGTTTTTACCAGGGGGAGCAGTACTTC
abundance: NA; j_gene: TRBJ2-5; v_gene: TRBV7-9; d_gene: NA; CDR3aa: CASRAGWETQYF; CDR3nt: TGTGCCAGCCGGGCAGGGTGGGAGACCCAGTACTTC
abundance: NA; j_gene: TRBJ2-1; v_gene: TRBV7-2; d_gene: TRBD2; CDR3aa: CASSFGTSGGNEQFF; CDR3nt: TGTGCCAGCAGCTTCGGGACTAGCGGGGGGAATGAGCAGTTCTTC
abundance: NA; j_gene: TRBJ2-7; v_gene: TRBV28; d_gene: TRBD2; CDR3aa: CASSLVGTSGSYEQYF; CDR3nt: TGTGCCAGCAGTTTAGTCGGGACTAGCGGGAGTTACGAGCAGTACTTC
abundance: many; j_gene: TRBJ1-5; v_gene: TRBV19; d_gene: NA; CDR3aa: CASSIQGRADQPQHF; CDR3nt: TGTGCCAGTAGTATCCAAGGTCGTGCGGATCAGCCCCAGCATTTT
abundance: few; j_gene: TRBJ1-1; v_gene: TRBV5-1; d_gene: TRBD1; CDR3aa: CASSDGGQPKAFF; CDR3nt: TGCGCCAGCAGCGATGGGGGACAGCCTAAAGCTTTCTTT
abundance: NA; j_gene: TRBJ1-6; v_gene: TRBV18; d_gene: NA; CDR3aa: CASSLDGVNNSPLHF; CDR3nt: TGTGCCAGCTCACTAGACGGCGTGAATAATTCACCCCTCCACTTT
abundance: NA; j_gene: TRBJ2-1; v_gene: TRBV12-5; d_gene: NA; CDR3aa: CASAIRDGGYNEQFF; CDR3nt: TGTGCTAGTGCCATCCGGGACGGGGGCTACAATGAGCAGTTCTTC
abundance: NA; j_gene: TRBJ2-2; v_gene: TRBV13; d_gene: NA; CDR3aa: CASSHRNTGELFF; CDR3nt: TGTGCCAGCAGCCACAGGAACACCGGGGAGCTGTTTTTT
abundance: NA; j_gene: TRBJ2-7; v_gene: TRBV29-1; d_gene: NA; CDR3aa: CSTLSSGYEQYF; CDR3nt: TGCAGCACCCTCTCGTCAGGGTACGAGCAGTACTTC
abundance: NA; j_gene: TRBJ2-5; v_gene: TRBV7-7; d_gene: TRBD2; CDR3aa: CASSLAAGYQETQYF; CDR3nt: TGTGCTAGCAGTCTAGCAGCGGGATATCAAGAGACCCAGTACTTC
abundance: NA; j_gene: TRBJ1-2; v_gene: TRBV14; d_gene: NA; CDR3aa: CASSQGASTGYTF; CDR3nt: TGTGCCAGCAGCCAAGGAGCGTCGACTGGCTACACCTTC
abundance: NA; j_gene: TRBJ1-1; v_gene: TRBV6-6; d_gene: NA; CDR3aa: CASSPGGATEAFF; CDR3nt: TGTGCCAGCTCCCCCGGAGGTGCCACTGAAGCTTTCTTT
abundance: NA; j_gene: TRBJ2-1; v_gene: TRBV29-1; d_gene: TRBD2; CDR3aa: CSVNGLAGNNEQFF; CDR3nt: TGCAGCGTGAATGGACTAGCGGGTAACAATGAGCAGTTCTTC